The clone carrying this T cell receptor (beta chain) came up a few times. Its antigen remains unknown. This record comes from a study of tumor-infiltrating lymphocytes in localized non-small cell lung cancer. TCRdb's copy holds only in-frame clones and misses some; the assay was immunoSEQ multiplex PCR. This table holds over 9,500 clones, around three fifths found once. Notes on the study in general: Immunotypes IM1 and IM2 had similar TCR-derived T-cell fractions. Not all patients were TCR sequenced, owing to tissue quantity. Higher tumor T cell infiltration than in uninvolved lung was supported by TCRbeta sequencing.

V was clipped by 2 bases and J by 4 bases; unmatched bases: 9. Germline values: CDR1 SGDLS, CDR2 YYNGEE. The CDR3 extends over 16 amino acids. Source material: lung tumor tissue. V usage is TRBV9 and J usage is TRBJ2-1, with TRBD1 matching over 7 bases. This clonotype was sampled from a human donor with non-small cell lung cancer. CDR3 amino acids: CASSVSSGTVYNEQFF. The CDR3 DNA reads as TGTGCCAGCAGCGTCTCGTCCGGGACAGTATACAATGAGCAGTTCTTC.